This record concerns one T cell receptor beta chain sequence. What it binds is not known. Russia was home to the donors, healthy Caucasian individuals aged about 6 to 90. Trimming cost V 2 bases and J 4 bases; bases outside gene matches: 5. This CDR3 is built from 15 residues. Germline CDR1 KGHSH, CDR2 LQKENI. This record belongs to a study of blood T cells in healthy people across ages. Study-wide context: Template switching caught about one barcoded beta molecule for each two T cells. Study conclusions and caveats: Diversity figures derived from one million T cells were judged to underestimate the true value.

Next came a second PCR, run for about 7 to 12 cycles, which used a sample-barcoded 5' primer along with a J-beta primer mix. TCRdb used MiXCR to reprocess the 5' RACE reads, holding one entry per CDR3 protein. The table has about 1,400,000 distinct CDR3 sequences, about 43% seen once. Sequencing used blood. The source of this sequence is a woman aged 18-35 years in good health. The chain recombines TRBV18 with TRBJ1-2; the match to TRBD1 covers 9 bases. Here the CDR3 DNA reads TGTGCCAGCTCACCAACGACAGGGGGTCCCTATGGCTACACCTTC. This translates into CASSPTTGGPYGYTF.